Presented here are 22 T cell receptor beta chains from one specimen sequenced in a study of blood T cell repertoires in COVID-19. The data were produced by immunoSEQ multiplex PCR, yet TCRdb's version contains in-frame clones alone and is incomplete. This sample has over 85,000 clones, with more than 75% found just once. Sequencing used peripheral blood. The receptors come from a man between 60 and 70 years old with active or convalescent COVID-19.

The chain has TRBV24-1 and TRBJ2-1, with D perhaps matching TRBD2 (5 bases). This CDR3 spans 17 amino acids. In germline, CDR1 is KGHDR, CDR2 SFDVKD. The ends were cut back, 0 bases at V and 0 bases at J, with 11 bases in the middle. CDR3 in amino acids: CATSDLEGPSSYNEQFF. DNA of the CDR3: TGTGCCACCAGTGATTTGGAGGGCCCCAGCTCCTACAATGAGCAGTTCTTC.

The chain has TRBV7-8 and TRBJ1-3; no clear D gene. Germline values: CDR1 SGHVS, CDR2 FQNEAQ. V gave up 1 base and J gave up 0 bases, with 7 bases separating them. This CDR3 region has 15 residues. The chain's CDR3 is CASSLVESSGNTIYF. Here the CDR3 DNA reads TGTGCCAGCAGCTTAGTGGAGTCCTCTGGAAACACCATATATTTT.

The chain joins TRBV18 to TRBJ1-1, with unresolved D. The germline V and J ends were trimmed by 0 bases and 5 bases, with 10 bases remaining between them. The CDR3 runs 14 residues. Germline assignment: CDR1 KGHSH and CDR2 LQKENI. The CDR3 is CASSPPSAMTEAFF. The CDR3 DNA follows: TGTGCCAGCTCACCACCCTCAGCGATGACTGAAGCTTTCTTT.

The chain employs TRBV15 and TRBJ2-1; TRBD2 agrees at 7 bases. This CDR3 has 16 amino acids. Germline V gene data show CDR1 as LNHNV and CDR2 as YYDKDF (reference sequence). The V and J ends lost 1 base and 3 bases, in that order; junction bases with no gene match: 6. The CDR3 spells CATSRGWGGLYNEQFF. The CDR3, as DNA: TGTGCCACCAGCAGAGGATGGGGGGGACTCTACAATGAGCAGTTCTTC.

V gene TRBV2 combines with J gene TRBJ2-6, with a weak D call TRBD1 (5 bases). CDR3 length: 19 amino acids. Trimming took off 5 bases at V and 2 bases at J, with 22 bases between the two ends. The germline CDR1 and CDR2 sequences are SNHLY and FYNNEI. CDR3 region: CASSSIGVGRGAGANVLTF. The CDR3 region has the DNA TGTGCCAGCAGTAGCATCGGCGTGGGGCGCGGAGCTGGGGCCAACGTCCTGACTTTC.

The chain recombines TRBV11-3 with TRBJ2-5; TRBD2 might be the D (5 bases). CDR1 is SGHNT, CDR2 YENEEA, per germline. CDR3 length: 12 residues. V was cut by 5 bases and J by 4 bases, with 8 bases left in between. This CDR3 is CASSPRGETQYF. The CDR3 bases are TGTGCCAGCAGCCCCCGGGGAGAGACCCAGTACTTC. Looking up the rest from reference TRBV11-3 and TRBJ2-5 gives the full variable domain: EAGVVQSPRYKIIEKKQPVAFWCNPISGHNTLYWYLQNLGQGPELLIRYENEEAVDDSQLPKDRFSAERLKGVDSTLKIQPAELGDSAVYLCASSPRGETQYFGPGTRLLVL.

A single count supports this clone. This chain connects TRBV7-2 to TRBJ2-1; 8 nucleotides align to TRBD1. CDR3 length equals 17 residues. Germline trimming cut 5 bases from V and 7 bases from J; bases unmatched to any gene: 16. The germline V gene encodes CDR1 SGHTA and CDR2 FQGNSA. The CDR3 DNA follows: TGTGCCAGCAGCCTGATTCAGGGGCAGGGGGCGCGAAATGAGCAGTTCTTC. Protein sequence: CASSLIQGQGARNEQFF.

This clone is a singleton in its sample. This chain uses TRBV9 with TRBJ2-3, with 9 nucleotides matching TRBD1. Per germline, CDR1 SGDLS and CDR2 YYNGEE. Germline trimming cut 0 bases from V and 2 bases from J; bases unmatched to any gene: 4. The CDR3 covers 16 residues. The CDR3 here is CASSVDRDRATDTQYF. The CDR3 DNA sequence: TGTGCCAGCAGCGTAGACCGGGACAGGGCCACAGATACGCAGTATTTT.

CDR3 DNA sequence: TGTGCCAGCAGGGGAGGACTAGCGGCATTAGAAGAGACCCAGTACTTC. Protein: CASRGGLAALEETQYF. J is TRBJ2-5 and V is TRBV28; 10 positions agree with TRBD2. CDR3 size: 16 residues. V gave up 6 bases and J gave up 3 bases; unmatched junction bases: 10. Germline CDR1 is MDHEN and CDR2 is SYDVKM.

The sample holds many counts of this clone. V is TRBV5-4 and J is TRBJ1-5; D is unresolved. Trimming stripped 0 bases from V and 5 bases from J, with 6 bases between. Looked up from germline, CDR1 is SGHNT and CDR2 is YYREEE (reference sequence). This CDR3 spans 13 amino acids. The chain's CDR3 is CASSLDTDQPQHF. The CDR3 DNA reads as TGTGCCAGCAGCTTGGATACGGATCAGCCCCAGCATTTT.

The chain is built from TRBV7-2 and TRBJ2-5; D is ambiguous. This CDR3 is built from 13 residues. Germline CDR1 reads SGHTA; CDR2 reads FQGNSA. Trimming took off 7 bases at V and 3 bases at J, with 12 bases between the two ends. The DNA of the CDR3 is TGTGCCAGCACCCCGTCTCGGGAAGAGACCCAGTACTTC. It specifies CASTPSREETQYF.

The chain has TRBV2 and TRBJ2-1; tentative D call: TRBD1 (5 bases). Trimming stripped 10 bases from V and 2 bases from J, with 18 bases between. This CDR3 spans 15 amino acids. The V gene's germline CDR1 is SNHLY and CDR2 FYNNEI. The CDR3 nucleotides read TGTGCCACCCAATTTTATCAGGGTGCCTACAATGAGCAGTTCTTC. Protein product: CATQFYQGAYNEQFF.

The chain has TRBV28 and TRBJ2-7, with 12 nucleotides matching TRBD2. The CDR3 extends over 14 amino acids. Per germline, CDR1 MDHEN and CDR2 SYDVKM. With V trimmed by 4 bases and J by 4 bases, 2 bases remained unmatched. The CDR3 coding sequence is TGTGCCAGCAGTTCCGGGACTAGCGGGTACGAGCAGTACGTC. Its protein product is CASSSGTSGYEQYV.

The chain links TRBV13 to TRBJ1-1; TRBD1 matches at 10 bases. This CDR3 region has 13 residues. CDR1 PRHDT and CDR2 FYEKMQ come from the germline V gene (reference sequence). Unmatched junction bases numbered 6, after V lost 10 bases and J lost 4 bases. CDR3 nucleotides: TGTGCCACCTTGCGGGACAGGGGCACTGAAGCTTTCTTT. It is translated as CATLRDRGTEAFF.

In DNA, the CDR3 is TGTGCCAGCAGCCGCTCTGGGGGCCTGGAGCGGGAGCGCTCCTACGAGCAGTACTTC. This translates into CASSRSGGLERERSYEQYF. V and J are TRBV21-1 and TRBJ2-7; the table's D call, TRBD2, was not checked against the DNA. TRBV21-1 is shown as a pseudogene. This CDR3 is 19 amino acids long.

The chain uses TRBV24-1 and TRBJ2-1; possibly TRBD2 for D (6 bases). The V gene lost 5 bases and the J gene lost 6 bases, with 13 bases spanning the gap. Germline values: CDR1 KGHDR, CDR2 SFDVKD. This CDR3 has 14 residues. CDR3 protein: CATSGDSGLNEQFF. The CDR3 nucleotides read TGTGCCACCAGTGGAGATAGCGGTCTCAATGAGCAGTTCTTC.

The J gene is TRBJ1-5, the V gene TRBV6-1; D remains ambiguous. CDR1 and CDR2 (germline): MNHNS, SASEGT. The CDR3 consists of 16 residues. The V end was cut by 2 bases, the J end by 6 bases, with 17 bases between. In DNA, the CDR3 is TGTGCCAGCAGTGAAAGTGGGCGACAACCTCTTCAGCCCCAGCATTTT. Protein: CASSESGRQPLQPQHF.

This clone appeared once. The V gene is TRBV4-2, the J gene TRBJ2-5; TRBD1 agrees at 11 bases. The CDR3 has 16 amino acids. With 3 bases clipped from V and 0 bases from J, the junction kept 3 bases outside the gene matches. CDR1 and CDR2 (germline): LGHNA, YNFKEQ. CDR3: CASSHRTGGYQETQYF. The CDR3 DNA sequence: TGTGCCAGCAGCCACCGGACAGGGGGCTACCAAGAGACCCAGTACTTC.

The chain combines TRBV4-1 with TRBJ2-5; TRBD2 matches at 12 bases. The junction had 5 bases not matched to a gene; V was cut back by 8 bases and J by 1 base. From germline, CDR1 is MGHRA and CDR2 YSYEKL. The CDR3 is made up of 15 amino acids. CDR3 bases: TGCGCCAGCTCTCTAGCGGGGGGGATCCAAGAGACCCAGTACTTC. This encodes CASSLAGGIQETQYF.

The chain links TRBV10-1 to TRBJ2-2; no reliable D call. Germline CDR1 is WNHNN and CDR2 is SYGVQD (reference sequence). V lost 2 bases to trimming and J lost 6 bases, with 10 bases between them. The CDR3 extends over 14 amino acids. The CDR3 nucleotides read TGCGCCAGCAGTGAGGCTAGTAAGGCCGGGGAGCTGTTTTTT. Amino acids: CASSEASKAGELFF.

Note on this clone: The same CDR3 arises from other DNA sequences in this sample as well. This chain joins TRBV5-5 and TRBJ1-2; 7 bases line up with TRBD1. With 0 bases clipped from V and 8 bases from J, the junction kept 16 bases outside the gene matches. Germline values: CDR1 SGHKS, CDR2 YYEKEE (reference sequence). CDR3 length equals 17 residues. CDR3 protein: CASSLDEGQGGRKGYTF. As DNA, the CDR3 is TGTGCCAGCAGCTTGGATGAGGGGCAGGGGGGCCGCAAGGGCTACACCTTC.

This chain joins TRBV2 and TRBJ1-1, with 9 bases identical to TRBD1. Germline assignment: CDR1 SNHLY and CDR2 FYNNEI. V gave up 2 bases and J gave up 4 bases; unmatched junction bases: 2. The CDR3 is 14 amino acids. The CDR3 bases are TGTGCCAGCAGTGAAACAGGGGGCCCCACTGAAGCTTTCTTT. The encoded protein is CASSETGGPTEAFF.